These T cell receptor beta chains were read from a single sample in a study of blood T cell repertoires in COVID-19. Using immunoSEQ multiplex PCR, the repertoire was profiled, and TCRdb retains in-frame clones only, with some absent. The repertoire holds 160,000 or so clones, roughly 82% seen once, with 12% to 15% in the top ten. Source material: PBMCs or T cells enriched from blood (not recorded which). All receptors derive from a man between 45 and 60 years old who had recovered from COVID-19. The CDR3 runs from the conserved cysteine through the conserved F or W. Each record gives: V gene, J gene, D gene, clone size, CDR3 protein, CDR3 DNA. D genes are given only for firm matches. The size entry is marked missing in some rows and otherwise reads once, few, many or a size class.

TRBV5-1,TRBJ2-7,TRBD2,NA,CASSSGLVGSSTSEQYF,TGCGCCAGCAGCTCCGGACTAGTGGGTTCTTCGACATCCGAGCAGTACTTC
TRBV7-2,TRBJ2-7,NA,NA,CASSSLRGRAYEQYF,TGTGCCAGCAGCAGTCTTCGAGGGCGCGCCTACGAGCAGTACTTC
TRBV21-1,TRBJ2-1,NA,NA,CASSATGLAVEQFF,TGTGCCAGCAGCGCGACAGGGTTGGCGGTTGAGCAGTTCTTC
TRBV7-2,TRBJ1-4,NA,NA,CASSFLQGVGNEKLFF,TGTGCCAGCAGCTTCCTCCAGGGTGTGGGGAATGAAAAACTGTTTTTT
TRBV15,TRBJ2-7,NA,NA,CATSRDGGGREQYF,TGTGCCACCAGCAGAGATGGTGGGGGGAGGGAGCAGTACTTC
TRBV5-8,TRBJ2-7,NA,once,CASSVGILDEQYF,TGTGCCAGCAGCGTCGGGATTTTGGACGAGCAGTACTTC
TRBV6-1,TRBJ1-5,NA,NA,CASSAGRVKLVSNQPQHF,TGTGCCAGCAGTGCCGGCAGGGTAAAATTAGTCAGCAATCAGCCCCAGCATTTT
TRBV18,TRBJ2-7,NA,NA,CASSPLGAQAGGDEQYF,TGTGCCAGCTCACCACTGGGGGCCCAGGCAGGTGGAGACGAGCAGTACTTC
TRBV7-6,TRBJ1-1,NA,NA,CASSLDGGLNTEAFF,TGTGCCAGCAGCTTAGATGGAGGATTGAACACTGAAGCTTTCTTT
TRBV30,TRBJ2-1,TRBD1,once,CAWRVQGTSYNEQFF,TGTGCCTGGAGGGTACAGGGGACCTCCTACAATGAGCAGTTCTTC
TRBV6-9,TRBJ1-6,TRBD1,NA,CAGMTGLVYNSPLHF,TGTGCCGGGATGACAGGGTTGGTCTATAATTCACCCCTCCACTTT
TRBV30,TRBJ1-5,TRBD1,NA,CAWRETTGGQIQPQHF,TGTGCCTGGAGAGAAACGACAGGGGGCCAGATTCAGCCCCAGCATTTT
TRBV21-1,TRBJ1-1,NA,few,CASSKETGETEAFF,TGTGCCAGCAGCAAAGAGACAGGGGAGACTGAAGCTTTCTTT
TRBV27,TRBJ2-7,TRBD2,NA,CASSKTSGGLDEQYF,TGTGCCAGCAGTAAGACTAGCGGGGGGTTAGACGAGCAGTACTTC
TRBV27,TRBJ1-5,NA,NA,CASSSTGSEQHF,TGTGCCAGCAGTTCGACGGGGTCCGAACAGCATTTT
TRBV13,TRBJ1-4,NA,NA,CASSLSGGGEKLFF,TGTGCCAGCAGCTTATCGGGGGGTGGGGAAAAACTGTTTTTT
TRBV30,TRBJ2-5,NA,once,CAWEDNHARETQYF,TGTGCCTGGGAGGACAACCACGCCCGGGAGACCCAGTACTTC
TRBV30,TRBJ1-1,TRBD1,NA,CAWGTGLNTEAFF,TGTGCCTGGGGGACAGGCCTTAACACTGAAGCTTTCTTT
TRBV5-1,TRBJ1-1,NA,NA,CASSWGDRTEAFF,TGCGCCAGCAGCTGGGGGGACCGCACTGAAGCTTTCTTT
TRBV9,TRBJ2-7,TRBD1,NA,CASSVSGQGYEQYF,TGTGCCAGCAGCGTATCCGGACAGGGATACGAGCAGTACTTC
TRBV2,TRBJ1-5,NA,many,CASSALGGYQPQHF,TGTGCCAGCAGTGCATTGGGGGGTTATCAGCCCCAGCATTTT
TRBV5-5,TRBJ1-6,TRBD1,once,CASSLGLRDRGANSPLHF,TGTGCCAGCAGCTTGGGGCTTCGGGACAGGGGGGCGAATTCACCCCTCCACTTT
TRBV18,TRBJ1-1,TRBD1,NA,CASSPFGQGPNTEAFF,TGTGCCAGCTCACCATTCGGACAGGGGCCGAACACTGAAGCTTTCTTT
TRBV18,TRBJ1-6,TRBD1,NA,CASSRDRENSPLHF,TGTGCCAGCTCACGGGACAGAGAAAATTCACCCCTCCACTTT
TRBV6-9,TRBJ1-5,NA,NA,CASSWGQGENQPQHF,TGTGCCAGCAGTTGGGGGCAAGGGGAAAATCAGCCCCAGCATTTT
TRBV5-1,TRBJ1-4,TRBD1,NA,CASSWTGDEKLFF,TGCGCCAGCAGCTGGACAGGGGATGAAAAACTGTTTTTT
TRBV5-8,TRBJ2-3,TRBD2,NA,CASGHRAGGPLLADTQYF,TGTGCCAGCGGCCACCGGGCGGGGGGGCCTCTCTTGGCAGATACGCAGTATTTT
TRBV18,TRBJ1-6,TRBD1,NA,CASSLTGVQGNSPLHF,TGTGCCAGCTCACTTACAGGGGTTCAGGGTAATTCACCCCTCCACTTT
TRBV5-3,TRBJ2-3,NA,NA,CARSLVPQASTDTQYF,TGTGCCAGAAGCTTGGTTCCCCAGGCTAGCACAGATACGCAGTATTTT
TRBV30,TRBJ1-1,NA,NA,CAWSVYRYTEAFF,TGTGCCTGGAGTGTCTACAGGTACACTGAAGCTTTCTTT
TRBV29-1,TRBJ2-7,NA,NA,CSVEVQSSYEQYF,TGCAGCGTTGAGGTACAGAGCTCCTACGAGCAGTACTTC
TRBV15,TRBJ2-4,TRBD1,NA,CATSRDLGQGPKNIQYF,TGTGCCACCAGCAGAGACCTCGGACAGGGACCCAAAAACATTCAGTACTTC
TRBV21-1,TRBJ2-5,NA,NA,CASSGQYQETQYF,TGTGCCAGCAGCGGACAATACCAAGAGACCCAGTACTTC
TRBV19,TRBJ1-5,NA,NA,CASSLVRQVGGQPQHF,TGTGCCAGTAGTCTCGTTCGACAAGTAGGAGGTCAGCCCCAGCATTTT
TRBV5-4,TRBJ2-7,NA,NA,CASSSAGFTYEQYF,TGTGCCAGCAGCTCTGCGGGTTTTACCTACGAGCAGTACTTC
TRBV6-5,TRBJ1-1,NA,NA,CATRLGDSHTEAFF,TGTGCCACCAGACTGGGAGATAGTCACACTGAAGCTTTCTTT
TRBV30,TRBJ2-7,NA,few,CAWGPREPQQYF,TGTGCCTGGGGCCCCCGGGAGCCCCAGCAGTACTTC
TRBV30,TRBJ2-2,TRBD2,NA,CAWSPGRAGPGELFF,TGTGCCTGGAGCCCCGGGAGGGCGGGCCCCGGGGAGCTGTTTTTT
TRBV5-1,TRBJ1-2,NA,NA,CASSQGSGGYGYTF,TGCGCCAGCAGCCAGGGGTCCGGGGGGTATGGCTACACCTTC
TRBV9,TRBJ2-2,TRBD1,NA,CASSAWTGSTGELFF,TGTGCCAGCAGCGCCTGGACAGGGTCCACCGGGGAGCTGTTTTTT
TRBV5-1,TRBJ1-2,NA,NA,CASSSITVNYGYTF,TGCGCCAGCAGCTCAATTACAGTGAACTATGGCTACACCTTC
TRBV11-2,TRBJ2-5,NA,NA,CASSLDPGGQETQYF,TGTGCCAGCAGCTTAGATCCAGGGGGGCAAGAGACCCAGTACTTC
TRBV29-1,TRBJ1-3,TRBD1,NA,CSDQQGARGNTIYF,TGCAGCGACCAGCAGGGGGCAAGAGGAAACACCATATATTTT
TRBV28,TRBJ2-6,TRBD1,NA,CASRASQGSTGANVLTF,TGTGCCAGCAGGGCATCACAGGGGTCGACTGGGGCCAACGTCCTGACTTTC
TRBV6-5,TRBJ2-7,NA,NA,CASSSTVDEQYF,TGTGCCAGCAGTTCGACAGTCGACGAGCAGTACTTC